A single sample gave rise to the 11 T cell receptor beta chains below, sequenced in a study of T-cell reconstitution after alpha-beta-depleted transplantation in children. Unique molecular identifiers featured in how the TCRbeta library was prepared. MiXCR, applied by TCRdb to the PCR reads, yields one record per CDR3 protein. This table has around 490,000 distinct CDR3 sequences, roughly 10% appearing once. The source material was PBMCs, mostly from graft donor cells, sampled 180 days after TCRalphabeta/CD19-depleted stem cell transplant. Receptors originate from a female patient aged 2-9 years who had a stem cell transplant for aplastic anemia, so the T cells may come from the graft donor.

The chain recombines TRBV6-1 with TRBJ2-7, with 8 nucleotides matching TRBD2. Germline lookup yields CDR1 MNHNS and CDR2 SASEGT. There are 14 residues in the CDR3. After removal of 6 bases from V and 0 bases from J, the junction contained 4 bases not matched to a gene. The CDR3 sequence: CASSRLASSYEQYV. DNA of the CDR3: TGTGCCAGCAGCAGACTAGCGTCCTCCTACGAGCAGTACGTC.

This clonotype was seen a few times. The rearrangement links TRBV7-8 to TRBJ1-4, with 9 positions matching TRBD1. Germline V gives CDR1 SGHVS, CDR2 FQNEAQ. The CDR3 runs 15 residues. V lost 5 bases, J lost 6 bases, and 7 bases stayed unmatched. The CDR3 is CASSVTDRGYEKLFF. The DNA for the CDR3 is TGTGCCAGCAGCGTTACGGACAGGGGTTATGAAAAACTGTTTTTT.

This clonotype was recorded a few times. The V call is TRBV9, the J call TRBJ2-5; D is unresolved. This CDR3 is 14 amino acids long. Germline V gene sequence: CDR1 SGDLS, CDR2 YYNGEE. Trimming left V 1 base short and J 10 bases short, with 17 bases between. CDR3 protein: CASSVTATRFVQYF. The CDR3 nucleotides are TGTGCCAGCAGCGTAACGGCTACCCGGTTCGTCCAGTACTTC.

This clonotype came up a few times. The V and J genes are TRBV28 and TRBJ2-7; D gene unclear. CDR1 is MDHEN and CDR2 is SYDVKM in the germline V gene. Between the trimmed V and J ends, which lost 7 bases and 5 bases, there was a span of 12 bases. The CDR3 has 12 residues. This chain's CDR3 is CASITPPNEQYF. The CDR3 nucleotides are TGTGCCAGCATTACCCCGCCCAACGAGCAGTACTTC.

The CDR3 reads CASSLDPGPYNEQFF. In nucleotides, the CDR3 is TGTGCCAGCAGCTTGGATCCGGGCCCCTACAATGAGCAGTTCTTC. The chain is built from TRBV5-6 and TRBJ2-1; D gene uncertain. Germline assignment: CDR1 SGHDT and CDR2 YYEEEE. The length of the CDR3 is 15 residues. The ends were cut back, 0 bases at V and 2 bases at J, with 9 bases in the middle. The full variable domain, completed using reference TRBV5-6 and TRBJ2-1, is DAGVTQSPTHLIKTRGQQVTLRCSPKSGHDTVSWYQQALGQGPQFIFQYYEEEERQRGNFPDRFSGHQFPNYSSELNVNALLLGDSALYLCASSLDPGPYNEQFFGPGTRLTVL.

This clonotype was counted ten times or more. The CDR3 nucleotides read TGTGCCAGCAGTTCGGTAGCTGGGGCCAACGTCCTGACTTTC. Translating gives CASSSVAGANVLTF. The chain employs TRBV28 and TRBJ2-6; D is undetermined. CDR3 length: 14 amino acids. Trimming pared 4 bases from V and 2 bases from J, leaving 6 bases between. Germline V gives CDR1 MDHEN, CDR2 SYDVKM.

The V call is TRBV15, the J call TRBJ2-7; maybe TRBD2 (6 bases). The CDR3 is made up of 15 amino acids. With 0 bases removed from V and 4 bases from J, the gap between germline ends came to 13 bases. Germline CDR1 reads LNHNV; CDR2 reads YYDKDF (reference sequence). The CDR3 DNA reads TGTGCCACCAGCAGAGATGTGACTAGGAGGTACGAGCAGTACGTC. Protein product: CATSRDVTRRYEQYV.

J is TRBJ2-2 and V is TRBV9, with 7 nucleotides matching TRBD2. The ends lost 0 bases at V and 0 bases at J; junction bases unmatched: 2. The CDR3 runs to 16 residues. The germline V gene encodes CDR1 SGDLS and CDR2 YYNGEE. Here the CDR3 DNA reads TGTGCCAGCAGCGTAGGGACTAGATCGAACACCGGGGAGCTGTTTTTT. Amino acids: CASSVGTRSNTGELFF.

This clonotype has a handful of counts. This chain links TRBV2 with TRBJ1-1; possible D gene TRBD1, 6 bases. CDR3 size: 11 residues. Germline values: CDR1 SNHLY, CDR2 FYNNEI. The CDR3 DNA is TGTGCTTTAGCTGTCGGGGGCGAAGCTTTCTTT. Protein product: CALAVGGEAFF.

CDR3 residues: CSTYRATTTDTQYF. As DNA, the CDR3 is TGCAGTACCTACCGGGCTACAACCACAGATACGCAGTATTTT. The J gene is TRBJ2-3, the V gene TRBV20-1; D remains ambiguous. V was cut by 8 bases and J by 2 bases, with 17 bases left in between. The germline V gene has CDR1 DFQATT and CDR2 SNEGSKA (reference sequence). The CDR3 has 14 residues.

This clonotype was seen a handful of times. This rearrangement joins TRBV21-1 to TRBJ2-7; the table assigns TRBD1, which was not confirmed against the DNA. TRBV21-1 is a pseudogene. The CDR3 totals 18 residues. The CDR3, as DNA: TGTGCCAGCAGCGGCCAAGAAACAGGGGAAGGGAGCTCCTACGAGCAGTACTTC. It specifies CASSGQETGEGSSYEQYF.